Listed here is a single TCR beta chain. Germline-derived CDR1 and CDR2 are MGHRA and YSYEKL. V dropped 0 bases and J dropped 3 bases, with 12 bases sitting between them. This CDR3 is 16 amino acids long. Produced via immunoSEQ multiplex PCR; TCRdb's table is partial and in-frame only. The data hold around 53,000 clones, with roughly 90% observed a single time. This record comes from a study of chemoradiotherapy in HPV16-positive cancers. Sequences were derived from blood, sampled from a patient who underwent chemoradiotherapy. The chain joins TRBV4-1 to TRBJ1-3; D is possibly TRBD1 (5 bases). The sequence was collected from a human donor with HPV-associated anogenital cancer. This CDR3 is CASSQDPGGFGNTIYF. DNA for the CDR3: TGCGCCAGCAGCCAAGACCCGGGGGGGTTTGGAAACACCATATATTTT.